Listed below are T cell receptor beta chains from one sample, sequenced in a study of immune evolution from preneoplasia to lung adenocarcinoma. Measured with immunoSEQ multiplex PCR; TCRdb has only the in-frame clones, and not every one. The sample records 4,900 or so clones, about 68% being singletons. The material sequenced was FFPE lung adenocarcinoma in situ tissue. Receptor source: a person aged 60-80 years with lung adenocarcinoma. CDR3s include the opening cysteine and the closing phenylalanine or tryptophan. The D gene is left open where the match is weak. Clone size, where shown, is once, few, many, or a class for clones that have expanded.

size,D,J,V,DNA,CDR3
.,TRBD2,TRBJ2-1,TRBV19,TGTGCCAGTAGTACACCGGGCGGGGGGGCAAGGAATGAGCAGTTCTTC,CASSTPGGGARNEQFF
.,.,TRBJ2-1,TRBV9,TGTGCCAGCAGCGTAGAGGGGAGCTACAATGAGCAGTTCTTC,CASSVEGSYNEQFF
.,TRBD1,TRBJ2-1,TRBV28,TGTGCCAGCAGCCCCCCTCGACAGGGTGGTCAGTTCTTC,CASSPPRQGGQFF
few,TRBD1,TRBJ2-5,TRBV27,TGTGCCAGCAGTCCGTACAGGGGGCGCGGAGAGACCCAGTACTTC,CASSPYRGRGETQYF
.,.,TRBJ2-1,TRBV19,TGTGCCAGTAGTGTTATCGGGGCGCAGGGCTACAATGAGCAGTTCTTC,CASSVIGAQGYNEQFF
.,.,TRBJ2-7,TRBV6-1,TGTGCCACCGCATTCGGGGGTAGGGACGAGCAGTACTTC,CATAFGGRDEQYF
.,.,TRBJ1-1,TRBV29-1,TGCAGCGCGGCGCAGACCGGACAACCTGAAGCTTTCTTT,CSAAQTGQPEAFF
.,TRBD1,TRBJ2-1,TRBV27,TGTGCCAGCAGCAAATTAACATTTGGGACAGGGATCGGCGATGAGCAGTTCTTC,CASSKLTFGTGIGDEQFF
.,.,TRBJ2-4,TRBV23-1,TGCGCCAGCAGTCAACCGGAGGGAACTGGTACCAAAAACATTCAGTACTTC,CASSQPEGTGTKNIQYF
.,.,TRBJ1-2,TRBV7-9,TGTGCCAGCAGGTGGGGGCGAGATAACTATGGCTACACCTTC,CASRWGRDNYGYTF
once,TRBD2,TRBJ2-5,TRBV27,TGTGCCAGCAGTCCCGGATTTAGCGGGTTATTAAAAGGGACCCAGTACTTC,CASSPGFSGLLKGTQYF
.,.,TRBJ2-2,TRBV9,TGTGCCAGCAGCGTAGACCCAGGGGCTACCGGGGAGCTGTTTTTT,CASSVDPGATGELFF
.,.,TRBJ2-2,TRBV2,TGTGCCAGCAGCGGGCTGGGGATAGCGAACACCGGGGAGCTGTTTTTT,CASSGLGIANTGELFF
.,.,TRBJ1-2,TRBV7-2,TGTGCCAGCAGCTTAGAGAACCGGGAATCGCGCATCTTC,CASSLENRESRIF
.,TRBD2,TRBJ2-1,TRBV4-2,TGTGCCAGCAGCCACGGCCCAGCGGGGGGGCCAGGAACCTACAATGAGCAGTTCTTC,CASSHGPAGGPGTYNEQFF
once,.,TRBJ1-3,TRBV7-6,TGTGCCAGCAGCTTAGTAGCAGGGGCTGGAAACACCATATATTTT,CASSLVAGAGNTIYF
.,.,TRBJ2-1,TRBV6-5,TGTGCCAGCAGTTACGCGGGGACCTCCTACAATGAGCAGTTCTTC,CASSYAGTSYNEQFF
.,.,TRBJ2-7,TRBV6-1,TGTGCCAGCAGTGAGGGGACGGATCACTCCTACGAGCAGTACTTC,CASSEGTDHSYEQYF
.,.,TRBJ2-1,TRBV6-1,TGTGCCAGCAGTGAAGGAAGAAGTGCTTCCTACAATGAGCAGTTCTTC,CASSEGRSASYNEQFF
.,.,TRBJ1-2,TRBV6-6,TGTGCCAGCATCCACCTCGGAGGGGGAGCTAACTATGGCTACACCTTC,CASIHLGGGANYGYTF
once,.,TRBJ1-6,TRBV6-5,TGTGCCAGCAGTTACTCAGGTCTCTTAGTAAATTCACCCCTCCACTTT,CASSYSGLLVNSPLHF
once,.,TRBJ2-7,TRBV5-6,TGTGCCAGCAGCTCCGACGGGATCCAGCTCTTC,CASSSDGIQLF
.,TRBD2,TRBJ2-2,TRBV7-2,TGTGCCAGCAGCCCCAGCGGGGACGCCGGGGAGCTGTTTTTT,CASSPSGDAGELFF
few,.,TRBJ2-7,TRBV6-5,TGTGCCACCAGCGAACCAAGCTCCTACGAGCAGTACTTC,CATSEPSSYEQYF
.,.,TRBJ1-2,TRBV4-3,TGCGCCAGCAGCCAAGATGGGAGACAGTCCAGTGGCTACACCTTC,CASSQDGRQSSGYTF
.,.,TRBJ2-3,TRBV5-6,TGTGCCAGCAGCCATGGTCCCAGAGACACAGATACGCAGTATTTT,CASSHGPRDTDTQYF
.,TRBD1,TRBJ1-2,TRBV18,TGTGCCAGCTCACCGCAGGACAGGCGATATGGCTACACCTTC,CASSPQDRRYGYTF
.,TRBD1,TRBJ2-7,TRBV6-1,TGTGCCAGCAGTTTACAGGGGTGGAACGAGCAGTACTTC,CASSLQGWNEQYF
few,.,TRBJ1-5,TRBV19,TGTGCCAGTAGTATAGGGCAGGATGGACGTCAGCCCCAGCATTTT,CASSIGQDGRQPQHF
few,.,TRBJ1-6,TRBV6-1,TGTGCCAGCACTTCGGGACCCTATAATTCACCCCTCCACTTT,CASTSGPYNSPLHF
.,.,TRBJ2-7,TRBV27,TGTGCCAGCAGTTTACGGCAGGGAACCTACGAGCAGTACTTC,CASSLRQGTYEQYF
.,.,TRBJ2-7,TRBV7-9,TGTGCCAGCAGCTTCAATGTCTACGAGCAGTACTTC,CASSFNVYEQYF
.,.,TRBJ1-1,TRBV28,TGTGCCAGCAGTTTTAGCGGGGGGGGCACTGAAGCTTTCTTT,CASSFSGGGTEAFF
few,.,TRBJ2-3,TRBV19,TGTGCCAGTACCTCCAGGGGAGATACGCAGTATTTT,CASTSRGDTQYF
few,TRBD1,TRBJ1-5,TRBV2,TGTGCCAGCAGAGGACCGACAGGGGGCGGTCAGCCCCAGCATTTT,CASRGPTGGGQPQHF
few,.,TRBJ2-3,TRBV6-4,TGTGCCAGCAGTCTCGACAGCGAAGATACGCAGTATTTT,CASSLDSEDTQYF
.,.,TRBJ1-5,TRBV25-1,TGTGCCAGCAGTGAATCGGGTAAGGGGCGCCCCCAGCATTTT,CASSESGKGRPQHF
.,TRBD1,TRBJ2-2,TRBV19,TGTGCCAGTAGTATGACTCCCGGACAGGGCACCGGGGAGCTGTTTTTT,CASSMTPGQGTGELFF
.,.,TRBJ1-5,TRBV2,TGTGCCAGCAGTGACGGGCCCCAACAGCCCCAGCATTTT,CASSDGPQQPQHF
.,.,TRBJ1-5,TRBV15,TGTGCCACCAGCATAACTTCGAGCCGCAATCAGCCCCAGCATTTT,CATSITSSRNQPQHF
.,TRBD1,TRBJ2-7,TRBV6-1,TGTGCCAGCAGTCTGACAGGGAAGCCCTACGAGCAGTACTTC,CASSLTGKPYEQYF
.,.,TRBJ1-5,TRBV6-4,TGTGCCAGCAGTGACTCGGGGGGTGGATGGGATCAGCCCCAGCATTTT,CASSDSGGGWDQPQHF
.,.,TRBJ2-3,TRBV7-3,TGTGCCAGCAGCCTCGCAGAGGGAACGCAGTATTTT,CASSLAEGTQYF
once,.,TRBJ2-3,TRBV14,TGTGCCAGCAGCCAAGGCGGGCAGATCACAGATACGCAGTATTTT,CASSQGGQITDTQYF
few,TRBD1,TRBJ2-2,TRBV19,TGTGCCAGTAGTATAGATCTGTCAGGGGGCCGGGAGCTGTTTTTT,CASSIDLSGGRELFF
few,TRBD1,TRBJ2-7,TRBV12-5,TGTGCTAGTGGTTTCACAACAACAGGGGGCAACGAGCAGTACTTC,CASGFTTTGGNEQYF
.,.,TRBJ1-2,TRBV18,TGTGCCAGCTCACACAACCAGGCAGGGCAGGATGGCTACACCTTC,CASSHNQAGQDGYTF
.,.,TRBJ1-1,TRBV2,TGTGCCAGCAGTGAAGAAGAAGGGACTGAAGCTTTCTTT,CASSEEEGTEAFF
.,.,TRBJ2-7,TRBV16,TGTGCCAGCAGCCCGACAGATTCCTACGAGCAGTACTTC,CASSPTDSYEQYF
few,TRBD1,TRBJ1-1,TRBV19,TGTGCCAGTAGTATGGGCTACAGGGGTTCGAACACTGAAGCTTTCTTT,CASSMGYRGSNTEAFF
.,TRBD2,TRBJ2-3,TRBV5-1,TGCGCCAGCAGACTAGCGGGGGGCACAGATACGCAGTATTTT,CASRLAGGTDTQYF
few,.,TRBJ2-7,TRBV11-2,TGTGCCAGCAGCTTACAGTACGAGGGGCGCACGTACTTC,CASSLQYEGRTYF
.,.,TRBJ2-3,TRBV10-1,TGCGCCAGCAGTGAGAGTGGCGTAGGGGATACGCAGTATTTT,CASSESGVGDTQYF
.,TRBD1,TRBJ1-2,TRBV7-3,TGTGCCAGCAGCTTAAGTGTAGGGACAGGCGGTAACTATGGCTACACCTTC,CASSLSVGTGGNYGYTF
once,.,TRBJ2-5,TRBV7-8,TGTGCCAGCAGCTTTCTGGGGGTGCAAGAGACCCAGTACTTC,CASSFLGVQETQYF
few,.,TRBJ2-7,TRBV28,TGTGCCAGCACATTAGACAGAGCCTACGAGCAGTACTTC,CASTLDRAYEQYF
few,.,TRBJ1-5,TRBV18,TGTGCCAGCTCACCACTCCCTAGGGCAGATCAGCCCCAGCATTTT,CASSPLPRADQPQHF
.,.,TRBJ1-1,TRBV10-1,TGCGCCAGCAGTGTTGGGTTGGACACTGAAGCTTTCTTT,CASSVGLDTEAFF
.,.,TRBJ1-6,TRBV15,TGTGCCACCAGCAGAGAGGGAGGTACCCCCCTCCACTTT,CATSREGGTPLHF